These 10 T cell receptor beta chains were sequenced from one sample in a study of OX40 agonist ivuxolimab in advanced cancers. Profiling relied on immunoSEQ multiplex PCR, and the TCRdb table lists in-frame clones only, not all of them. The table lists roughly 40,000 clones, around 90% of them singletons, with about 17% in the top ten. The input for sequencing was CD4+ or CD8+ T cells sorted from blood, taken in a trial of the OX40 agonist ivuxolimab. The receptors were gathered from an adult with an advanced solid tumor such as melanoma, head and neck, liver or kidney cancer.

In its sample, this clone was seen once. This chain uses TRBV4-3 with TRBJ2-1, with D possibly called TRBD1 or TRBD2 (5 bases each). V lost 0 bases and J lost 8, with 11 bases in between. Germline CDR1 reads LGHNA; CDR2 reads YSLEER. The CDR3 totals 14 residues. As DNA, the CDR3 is TGCGCCAGCAGCCAAGATCGAGGGGCCTATGAGCAGTTCTTC. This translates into CASSQDRGAYEQFF.

The CDR3 loop reads CASSVNSYSNQPQHF. The CDR3 DNA reads TGTGCCAGTAGTGTAAACAGTTATAGCAATCAGCCCCAGCATTTT. The chain has TRBV19 and TRBJ1-5, with D hard to call. V lost 5 bases and J 0 bases, leaving 11 bases between the germline ends. The CDR3 is 15 amino acids. In germline, CDR1 is LNHDA, CDR2 SQIVND (reference sequence).

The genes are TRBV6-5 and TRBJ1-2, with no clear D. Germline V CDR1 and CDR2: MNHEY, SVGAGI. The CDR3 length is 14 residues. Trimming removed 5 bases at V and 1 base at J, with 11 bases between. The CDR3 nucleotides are TGTGCCAGCAGTCCTCTGGGTTATAACTATGGCTACACCTTC. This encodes CASSPLGYNYGYTF.

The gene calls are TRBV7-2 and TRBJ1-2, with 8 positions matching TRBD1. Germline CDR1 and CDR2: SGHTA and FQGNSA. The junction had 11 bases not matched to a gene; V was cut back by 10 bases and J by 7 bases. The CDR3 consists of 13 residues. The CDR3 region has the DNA TGTGCCATAACAGGGGGTCTTTTGGGTGGCTACACCTTC. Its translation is CAITGGLLGGYTF.

In nucleotides, the CDR3 is TGCGCCAGCAGCCAAGGCCAGGGGGCTGAAGCTTTCTTT. It encodes CASSQGQGAEAFF. The chain is built from TRBV4-1 and TRBJ1-1, with TRBD1 matching over 7 bases. The CDR3 has 13 residues. Losses at the gene ends were 1 base for V and 6 bases for J; bases not matched to a gene: 2. Germline CDR1 reads MGHRA; CDR2 reads YSYEKL.

The CDR3 loop is CASSQSPKTSGGTDTQYF. CDR3 bases: TGCGCCAGCAGTCAATCCCCAAAGACTAGCGGGGGTACAGATACGCAGTATTTT. This chain uses TRBV23-1 with TRBJ2-3; 12 bases align to TRBD2. TRBV23-1 is filed as an ORF, its function uncertain. With 0 bases clipped from V and 3 bases from J, the junction kept 7 bases outside the gene matches. The CDR3 consists of 18 residues.

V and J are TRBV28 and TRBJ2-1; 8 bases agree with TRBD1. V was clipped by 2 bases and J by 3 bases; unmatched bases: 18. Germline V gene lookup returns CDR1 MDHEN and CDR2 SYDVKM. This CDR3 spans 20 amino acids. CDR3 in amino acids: CASSLSWGQESYGNYNEQFF. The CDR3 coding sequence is TGTGCCAGCAGTTTAAGTTGGGGACAGGAAAGCTACGGTAACTACAATGAGCAGTTCTTC.

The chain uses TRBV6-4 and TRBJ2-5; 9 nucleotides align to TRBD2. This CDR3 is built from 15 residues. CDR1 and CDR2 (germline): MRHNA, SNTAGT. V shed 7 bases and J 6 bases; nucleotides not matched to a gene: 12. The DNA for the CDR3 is TGTGCCAGCATGCCCCGCGGGGGGGCCTTGCAGACCCAGTACTTC. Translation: CASMPRGGALQTQYF.

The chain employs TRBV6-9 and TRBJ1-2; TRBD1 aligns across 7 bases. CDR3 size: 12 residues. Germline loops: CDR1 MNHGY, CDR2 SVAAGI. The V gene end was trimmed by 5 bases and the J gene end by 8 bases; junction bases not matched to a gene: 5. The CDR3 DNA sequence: TGTGCCAGCAGTGACAGGGCGGGCGGCTACACCTTC. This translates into CASSDRAGGYTF.

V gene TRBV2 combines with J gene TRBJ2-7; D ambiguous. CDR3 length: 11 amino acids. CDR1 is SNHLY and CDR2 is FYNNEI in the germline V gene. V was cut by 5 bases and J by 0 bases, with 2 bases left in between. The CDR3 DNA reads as TGTGCCAGCAGTATCTCCTACGAGCAGTACTTC. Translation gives CASSISYEQYF.